This TCR beta chain was sequenced during a study of T cell repertoires in cytomegalovirus infection. The overall study: In public TCR beta signatures, there were indications of both CMV infection and matching HLA type.

Per germline, CDR1 LGHNT and CDR2 FRNRAP. The V gene lost 0 bases and the J gene lost 4 bases, with 15 bases spanning the gap. The length of the CDR3 is 16 residues. TCRdb independently ran MiXCR on the reads; one entry per CDR3 protein. Seen here are about 740,000 distinct CDR3 sequences, less than 40% observed once, and the top ten hold 2.8%. This clonotype was detected only a few times. Its antigen remains unknown. Study observations and caveats: Across the ex vivo response, the dominant clonotypes were HLA-C-restricted CMV-specific TCR beta clonotypes. Adding up the frequency of public TCR beta families identified people who carried CMV plus the relevant HLA.

This chain uses TRBV12-5 with TRBJ1-1; D perhaps matches TRBD1 (5 bases). The sample consisted of PBMCs. This sequence originates from a human donor in good health (CMV status not recorded). Some clones in this sample may be carry-over from other donors' samples. CDR3 region: CASGLVRVNGATEAFF. Written as DNA, the CDR3 is TGTGCTAGTGGTTTGGTACGAGTTAACGGGGCCACTGAAGCTTTCTTT. The entire variable domain, with the rest obtained from reference TRBV12-5 and TRBJ1-1, is as follows: DARVTQTPRHKVTEMGQEVTMRCQPILGHNTVFWYRQTMMQGLELLAYFRNRAPLDDSGMPKDRFSAEMPDATLATLKIQPSEPRDSAVYFCASGLVRVNGATEAFFGQGTRLTVV.